The entry below describes one T cell receptor (beta chain). Its antigen is not known. The sample comes from a study of cytotoxic CD8 clonotypes in ibrutinib-treated CLL. Study-wide points: Rare overall, public clonotypes shrank or held steady under therapy.

This CDR3 is 14 amino acids long. CDR1 SGHNT and CDR2 YENEEA come from the germline V gene. The V and J ends lost 5 bases and 0 bases respectively, with 11 bases between them. Targeted sequencing depth ranged from 1 in 200,000 to 1 in 1 million T cells. Libraries were prepared by immunoSEQ multiplex PCR; TCRdb keeps only in-frame clonotypes and omits some of them. The sample shows 90,000 to 100,000 clones, roughly 80% of them seen only once. The J gene is TRBJ2-7, the V gene TRBV11-3, with D unresolved. This specimen consisted of PBMCs, obtained after 12 months of ibrutinib treatment. This receptor was obtained from a human donor with chronic lymphocytic leukemia. The CDR3: CASSPDPSSYEQYF. The CDR3 DNA follows: TGTGCCAGCAGCCCCGACCCGAGCTCCTACGAGCAGTACTTC.